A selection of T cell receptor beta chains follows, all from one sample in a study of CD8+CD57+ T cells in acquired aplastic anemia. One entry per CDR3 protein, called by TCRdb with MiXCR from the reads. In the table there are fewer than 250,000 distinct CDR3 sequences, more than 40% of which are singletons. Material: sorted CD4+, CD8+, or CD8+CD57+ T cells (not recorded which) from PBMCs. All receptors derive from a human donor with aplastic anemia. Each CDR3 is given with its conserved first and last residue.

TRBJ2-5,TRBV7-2,CASTLWAWKETQYF
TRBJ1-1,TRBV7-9,CASSRGPNEAFF
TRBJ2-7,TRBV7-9,CASRNGQTYEQYF
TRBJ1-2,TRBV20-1,CSAPAQGDYGYTF
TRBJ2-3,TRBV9,CASSVGPPDTQYF
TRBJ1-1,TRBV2,CASSPEDRGGSTEAFF
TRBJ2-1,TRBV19,CASSTTTSGGYNEQFF
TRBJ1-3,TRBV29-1,CSVVRIGGNTIYF
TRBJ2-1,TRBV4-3,CASSQDVGGWANEQFF
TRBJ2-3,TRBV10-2,CASWRGVHTTDTQYF
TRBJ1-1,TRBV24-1,CATRQGGSSEAFF
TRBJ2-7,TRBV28,CASSPRTSGREQYF
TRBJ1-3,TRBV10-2,CASSDVGSGNTIYF
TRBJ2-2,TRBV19,CATRDRGITGELFF
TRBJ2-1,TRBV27,CASSQTGLASYNEQFF
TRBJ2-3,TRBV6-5,CASSPSGGNTDTQYF
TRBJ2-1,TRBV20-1,CSVPDPGLAAYNEQFF
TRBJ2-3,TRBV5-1,CASSLDRAGTTTDTQYF
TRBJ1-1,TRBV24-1,CATRGNGRNTEAFF
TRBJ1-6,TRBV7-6,CASSSNVGGRGSPLHF
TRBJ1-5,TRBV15,CATSRGLNQPQHF
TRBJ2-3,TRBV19,CASSIDRDMGTDTQYF
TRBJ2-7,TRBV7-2,CASSELAGGPYEQYF
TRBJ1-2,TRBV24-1,CATSEAPGQGARGGYTF
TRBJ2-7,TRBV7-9,CASRHSTSVDEQYF
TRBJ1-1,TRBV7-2,CASSVRDRGIPEAFF
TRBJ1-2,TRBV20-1,CSAESPGQGSGYTF
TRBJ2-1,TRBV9,CASSVGPGAGGYNEQFF
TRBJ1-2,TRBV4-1,CASSQLQTANYGYTF
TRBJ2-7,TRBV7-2,CASALAGGDEQYF
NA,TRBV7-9,CASTDRGRDTQYF
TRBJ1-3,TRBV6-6,CASSYGAGNTIYF
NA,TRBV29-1,CSVEVGGLVEQFF
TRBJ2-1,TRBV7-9,CASSPTVAGEYNEQFF
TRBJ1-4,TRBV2,CASSEIAGQNEKLFF
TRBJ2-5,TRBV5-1,CASSPGRHQETQYF
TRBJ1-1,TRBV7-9,CASSDRGQGFTEAFF
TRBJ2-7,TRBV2,CASTGGPSYEQYF
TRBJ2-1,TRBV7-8,CASSFLVSSQPPEQFF
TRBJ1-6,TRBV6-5,CASSRGKGDSPLHF
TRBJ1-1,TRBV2,CASSSDSPEAFF
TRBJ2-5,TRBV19,CASSQGGLAGAAETQYF
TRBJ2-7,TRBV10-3,CACEDRGFSYEQYF
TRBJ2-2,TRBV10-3,CAMAGGTGELFF
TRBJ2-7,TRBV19,CASRSRQGLTYEQYF
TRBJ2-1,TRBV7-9,CASSLEGGGNEQFF